This T cell receptor (beta chain) was captured by sequencing in a study of cytomegalovirus exposure and HLA in healthy donors. At the level of the study: Genotyping of 430 or so donors showed that about 79% belonged to the Caucasian-associated ancestry cluster.

Healthy bone marrow donors made up the cohort. Germline CDR1 KGHSH, CDR2 LQKENI. The length of the CDR3 is 15 residues. V lost 5 bases to trimming and J lost 4 bases; unmatched junction nucleotides: 10. The PCR employed 60 Vbeta primers together with 13 Jbeta primers. As processed by the authors: Later work found around 72 million unique TCR beta chains, with 9.5 million to 14 million shared. This table comes from immunoSEQ multiplex PCR, and its TCRdb copy is limited to in-frame clones, with some not included. Clone size and the V and J calls come from that table; the DNA yielded D and trimming. This table holds 220,000 or so clones, about 72% found once.

The sequence derives from a male donor in good health and CMV-seronegative. This chain connects TRBV18 to TRBJ2-5; 7 bases map to TRBD2. Material for sequencing was PBMCs. The CDR3 nucleotides read TGTGCCAGCTCATTGGGACTACAGTATAGAGAGACCCAGTACTTC. Its protein product is CASSLGLQYRETQYF.